This TCR beta chain is from a study of siplizumab effects on memory and regulatory T cells. Concerning this clone: Its antigen is not known.

Study outcomes and limitations: Neither a naive nor a memory phenotype was assignable to roughly 80-95% of proliferating CD4+ or CD8+ clones. Naive T cells looked more diverse than memory cells and looked like major alloresponse contributors.

Repertoires were generated with immunoSEQ multiplex PCR, while TCRdb's copy carries only in-frame clones and drops some. The data hold over 60,000 clones, with under 95% observed a single time. Sample: CD8+ T cells sorted from blood. The TCR comes from a human donor in good health.

As DNA, the CDR3 is TGTGCCAGCAGCCTACATCTAAGTTGGACTGTGGGGGGTGGGACCCAGTACTTC. Its protein product is CASSLHLSWTVGGGTQYF. The chain combines TRBV7-6 with TRBJ2-5; TRBD2 might be the D (6 bases). Germline V CDR1 and CDR2: SGHVS, FNYEAQ. The CDR3 consists of 18 residues. Trimming shortened V by 5 bases and J by 7 bases, and 29 bases separated the two germline ends.